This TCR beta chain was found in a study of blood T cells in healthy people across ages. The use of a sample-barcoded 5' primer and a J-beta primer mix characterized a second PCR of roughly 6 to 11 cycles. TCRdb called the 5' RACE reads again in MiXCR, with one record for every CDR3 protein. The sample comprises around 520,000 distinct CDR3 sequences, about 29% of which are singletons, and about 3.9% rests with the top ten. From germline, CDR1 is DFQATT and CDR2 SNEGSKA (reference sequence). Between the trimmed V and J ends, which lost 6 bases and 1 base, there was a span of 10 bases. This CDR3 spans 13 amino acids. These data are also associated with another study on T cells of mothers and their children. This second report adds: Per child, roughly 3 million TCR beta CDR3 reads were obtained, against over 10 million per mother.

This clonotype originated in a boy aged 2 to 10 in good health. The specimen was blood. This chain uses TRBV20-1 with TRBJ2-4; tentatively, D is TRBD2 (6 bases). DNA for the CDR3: TGCAGTGCCATCCGGGGGGCCAAAAACATTCAGTACTTC. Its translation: CSAIRGAKNIQYF.